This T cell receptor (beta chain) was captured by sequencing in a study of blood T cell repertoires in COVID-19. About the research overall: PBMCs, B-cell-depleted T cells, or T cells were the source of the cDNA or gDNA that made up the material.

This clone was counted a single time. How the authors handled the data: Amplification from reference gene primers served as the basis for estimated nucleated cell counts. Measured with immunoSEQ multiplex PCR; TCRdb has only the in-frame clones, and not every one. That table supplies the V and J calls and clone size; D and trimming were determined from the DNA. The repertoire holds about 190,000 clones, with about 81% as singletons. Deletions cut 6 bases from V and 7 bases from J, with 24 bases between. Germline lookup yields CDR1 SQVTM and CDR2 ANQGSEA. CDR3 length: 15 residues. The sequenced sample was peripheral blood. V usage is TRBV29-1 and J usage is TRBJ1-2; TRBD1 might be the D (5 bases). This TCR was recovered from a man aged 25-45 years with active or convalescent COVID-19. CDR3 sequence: CSVARDSGNGGGYTF. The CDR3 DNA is TGCAGCGTCGCTAGGGACTCGGGGAATGGGGGTGGCTACACCTTC.